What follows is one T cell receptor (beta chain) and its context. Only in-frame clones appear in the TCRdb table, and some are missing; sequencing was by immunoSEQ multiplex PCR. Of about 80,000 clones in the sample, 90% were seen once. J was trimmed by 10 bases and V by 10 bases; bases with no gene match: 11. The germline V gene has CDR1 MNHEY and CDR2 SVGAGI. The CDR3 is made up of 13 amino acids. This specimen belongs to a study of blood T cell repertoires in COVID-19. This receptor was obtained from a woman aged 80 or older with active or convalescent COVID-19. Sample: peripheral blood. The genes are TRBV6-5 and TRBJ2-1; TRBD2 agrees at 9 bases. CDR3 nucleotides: TGTGCCACCCGGGCTAGCGGGGCCCGAGAGCAGTTCTTC. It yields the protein CATRASGAREQFF.